This TCR beta chain was profiled in a study of T cells after yellow fever vaccination. Turning to the study itself: With SMART-Seq v4 Ultra Low Input, the fractions containing low cell numbers were prepared. Study-level results: A secondary response was less intense yet reached its peak sooner, at day 5 versus 15. Any FACS-sorted repertoire could hold abundant clonotypes that contaminate it from the bulk population.

TCR cDNA was made by 5'RACE template switching, adding a universal primer site and UMIs. TCRdb called the 5' RACE reads again in MiXCR, with one record for every CDR3 protein. The repertoire includes about 310,000 distinct CDR3 sequences, about 3.5% of them detected once, and roughly a quarter sits in the top ten. Germline assignment: CDR1 SQVTM and CDR2 ANQGSEA. The CDR3 sequence is 13 residues long. V shed 6 bases and J shed 4 bases, with 12 bases lying between them. This clonotype occurred many times. Antigen: not known. The V call is TRBV29-1, the J call TRBJ2-2; tentative D call: TRBD2 (5 bases). Sequences were derived from PBMCs, sampled on the day of the yellow fever booster vaccination. This TCR was recovered from a man between 18 and 35 years old who received the YFV17D yellow fever vaccine. In DNA, the CDR3 is TGCAGCGTCCACGGGATAGTCACCGGGGAGCTGTTTTTT. This translates into CSVHGIVTGELFF.